This TCR beta chain was recorded in a study of cytomegalovirus exposure and HLA in healthy donors. As for the study in general: An earlier analysis found some 100 million unique TCR beta sequences from roughly 170 million T cells.

The donors were healthy bone marrow donors. Trimming took 4 bases from V and 6 from J, leaving 14 bases between them. The CDR3 runs 14 residues. Germline loops: CDR1 SGHDN, CDR2 FVKESK. Notes on the study in general: The authors later linked a missense DCLRE1C variant to TCR beta V- and J-gene trimming. The authors later found TCR association rates varying by HLA locus, with DRB1 most and HLA-C fewest.

Both 60 Vbeta primers and 13 Jbeta primers went into the PCR. Some clones are missing from TCRdb's copy, which holds only in-frame ones; the method was immunoSEQ multiplex PCR. The table includes some 62,000 clones, approximately 89% detected once. In the case of this clone: Its antigen is as yet unknown.

The sequencing input was PBMCs. This chain links TRBV14 with TRBJ2-3; tentatively, D is TRBD2 (5 bases). This sequence originates from a young man in good health and CMV-seronegative. The CDR3 is CASSRVGRWDTQYF. The CDR3 DNA sequence: TGTGCCAGCAGCCGCGTGGGGAGATGGGATACGCAGTATTTT.